This TCR beta chain came from a study of molecular identifiers for immune sequencing clone quantification. Study-level information: Sequencing covered four of five parts into which replicate RNA from around 20,000 or 100,000 naive CD8 cells was split.

TCRdb re-derived calls from the PCR reads in MiXCR, one entry per CDR3 protein. The sample records 600,000 to 650,000 distinct CDR3 sequences, roughly 21% being singletons. Study conclusions and caveats: In cases of identical TCR molecules sharing a barcode, highly expanded clone sizes could be underestimated.

About this clonotype itself: Antigen specificity is unknown.

CDR3 size: 15 residues. The V gene lost 5 bases and the J gene lost 6 bases, with 20 bases spanning the gap. The receptor's source is a human donor in good health. Some libraries in this study had Jurkat cell RNA spiked in. The sample was naive CD8+ T cells from blood, with Jurkat cell RNA spiked in. Stated subset: FACS-sorted CD8+CD4-CCR7+CD45RA+ naive T cells. V usage is TRBV12-3 or TRBV12-4 and J usage is TRBJ2-7, with D maybe TRBD1 (6 bases). The CDR3 loop is CASSTRGTGTREQYF. CDR3 coding DNA: TGTGCCAGCAGTACTAGGGGAACCGGGACACGCGAGCAGTACTTC.